A single sample gave rise to the 7 T cell receptor beta chains below, sequenced in a study of CXCR3-negative and CXCR3-positive naive CD8 T cells. The TRB cDNA libraries were prepared by 5' RACE with UMI labels. Reanalyzing the 5' RACE reads, TCRdb keeps one entry per CDR3 protein, without DNA. This table holds some 130,000 distinct CDR3 sequences. The source material was naive CXCR3- CD8+ T cells from blood. Subset in this sample: CD45RO-CCR7+CD27+CD95- naive CD8+ T cells lacking CXCR3 (TNR3-). The receptors originated from a human donor in good health. Some clones in this sample may be carry-over from other donors' samples.

This sequence joins TRBV29-1 and TRBJ2-2; the TCRdb call, TRBD1, lacks DNA for checking. From germline, CDR1 is SQVTM and CDR2 ANQGSEA. The CDR3 is made up of 12 amino acids. CDR3 region: CSVVGGTGELFF.

This chain connects TRBV12-3 or TRBV12-4 to TRBJ2-1; TCRdb names TRBD1, which stays unverified in the absence of DNA. This CDR3 spans 14 amino acids. CDR3 sequence: CASSPDTRLDEQFF.

The rearrangement links TRBV6-2 or TRBV6-3 to TRBJ2-3; TCRdb's assignment of TRBD2 cannot be checked, as there is no DNA. Germline-derived CDR1 and CDR2 are MNHEY and SVGEGT. CDR3 length equals 19 residues. The CDR3 sequence: CASSLDKLGARFSTDTQYF.

The rearrangement uses TRBV29-1 and TRBJ2-1; TCRdb proposes TRBD2, but this gene call is untestable without DNA. The germline V gene has CDR1 SQVTM and CDR2 ANQGSEA. There are 14 residues in the CDR3. CDR3 loop: CSVLGTSGYNEQFF.

The V and J genes are TRBV29-1 and TRBJ2-1; TCRdb calls TRBD2, which cannot be checked without DNA. The CDR3 sequence is 12 residues long. The germline gives CDR1 SQVTM, CDR2 ANQGSEA. The CDR3 loop is CSPKGGAGEQFF.

The V call is TRBV5-1, the J call TRBJ2-2; TCRdb proposes TRBD1, but this gene call is untestable without DNA. The germline CDR1 and CDR2 sequences are SGHRS and YFSETQ. This CDR3 contains 16 residues. The CDR3 spells CASSSRTGGYTGELLF.

V usage is TRBV4-1 and J usage is TRBJ2-5; the TCRdb D gene call, TRBD1, has no DNA to confirm it. The CDR3 loop spans 17 amino acids. Germline loops: CDR1 MGHRA, CDR2 YSYEKL. CDR3 sequence reads: CASSQDSWTGLQETQYF.